This TCR beta chain was retrieved from a study of tumor and adjacent non-tumor tissue in lung cancer. Study as a whole: On average, productive TCRbeta reads reached around 4 million per sample. Study-level findings and limits: Tumor TCR diversity, when higher, was linked to shorter survival. Compared with tumor, normal lung showed significantly lower TCR diversity.

Three rounds of nested PCR, following a modified ARM-PCR protocol, produced the TCRbeta library. TCRdb recomputed calls from the multiplex PCR reads with MiXCR, one row per CDR3 protein. The sample lists fewer than 130,000 distinct CDR3 sequences, 84% occurring once. With regard to this clonotype: The antigen is not known. The CDR3 does not close with the conserved phenylalanine or tryptophan, likely indicating a read error.

The ends were cut back, 8 bases at V and 6 bases at J, with 21 bases in the middle. This CDR3 region has 16 residues. In germline, CDR1 is SGHNT, CDR2 YYREEE (reference sequence). RNA was extracted from bulk tissue without any cell sorting. The V gene is TRBV5-4, the J gene TRBJ1-6, with D perhaps TRBD1 (6 bases). Source material: lung tumor tissue. This sequence was found in a man between 65 and 80 years old with non-small cell lung cancer. The CDR3 nucleotides read TGTGCCAGGAGTTACTTACCGGGACACCTTAATTCACCCCTCCACATT. This gives the protein CARSYLPGHLNSPLHI.